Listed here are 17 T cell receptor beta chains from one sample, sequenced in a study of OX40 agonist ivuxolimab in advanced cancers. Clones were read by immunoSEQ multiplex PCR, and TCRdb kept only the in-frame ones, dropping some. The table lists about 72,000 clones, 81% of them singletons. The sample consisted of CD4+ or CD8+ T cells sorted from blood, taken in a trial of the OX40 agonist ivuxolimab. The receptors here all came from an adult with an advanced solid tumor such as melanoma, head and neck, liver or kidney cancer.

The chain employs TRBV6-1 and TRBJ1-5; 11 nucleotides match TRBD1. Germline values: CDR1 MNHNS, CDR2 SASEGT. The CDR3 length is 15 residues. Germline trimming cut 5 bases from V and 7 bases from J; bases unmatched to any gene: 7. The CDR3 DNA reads TGTGCCAGCAGTAACGGACAGGGGGCGTACCAGCCCCAGCATTTT. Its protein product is CASSNGQGAYQPQHF.

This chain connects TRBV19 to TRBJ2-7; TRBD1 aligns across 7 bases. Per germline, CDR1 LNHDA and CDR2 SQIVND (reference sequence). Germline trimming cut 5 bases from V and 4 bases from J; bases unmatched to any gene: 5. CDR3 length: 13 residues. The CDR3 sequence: CASSEQGSYEQYF. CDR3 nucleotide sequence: TGTGCCAGTAGTGAACAGGGGAGTTACGAGCAGTACTTC.

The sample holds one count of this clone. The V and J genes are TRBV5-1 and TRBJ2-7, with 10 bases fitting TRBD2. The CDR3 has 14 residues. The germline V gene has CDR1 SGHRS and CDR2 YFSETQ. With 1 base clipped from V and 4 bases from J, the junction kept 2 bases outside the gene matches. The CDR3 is CASSLPSGGYEQYF. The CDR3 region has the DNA TGCGCCAGCAGCTTGCCTAGCGGGGGATACGAGCAGTACTTC.

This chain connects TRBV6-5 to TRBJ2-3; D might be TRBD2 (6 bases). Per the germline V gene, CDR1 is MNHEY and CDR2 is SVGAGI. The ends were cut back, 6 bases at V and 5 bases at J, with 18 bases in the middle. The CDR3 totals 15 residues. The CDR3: CASSNARDERDTQYF. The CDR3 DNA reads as TGTGCCAGCAGCAACGCGCGGGACGAACGAGATACGCAGTATTTT.

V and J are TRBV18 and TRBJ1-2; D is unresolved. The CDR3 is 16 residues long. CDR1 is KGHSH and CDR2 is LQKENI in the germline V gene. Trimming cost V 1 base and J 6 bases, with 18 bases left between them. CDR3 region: CASSPRFSGNENGYTF. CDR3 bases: TGTGCCAGCTCACCACGGTTTTCAGGAAATGAGAATGGCTACACCTTC.

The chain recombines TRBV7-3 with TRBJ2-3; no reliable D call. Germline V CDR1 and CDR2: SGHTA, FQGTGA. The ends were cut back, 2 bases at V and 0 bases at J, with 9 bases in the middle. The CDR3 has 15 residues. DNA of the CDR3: TGTGCCAGCAGCTTATCATATTCAAGCACAGATACGCAGTATTTT. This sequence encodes CASSLSYSSTDTQYF. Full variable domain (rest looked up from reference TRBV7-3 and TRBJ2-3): GAGVSQTPSNKVTEKGKYVELRCDPISGHTALYWYRQSLGQGPEFLIYFQGTGAADDSGLPNDRFFAVRPEGSVSTLKIQRTERGDSAVYLCASSLSYSSTDTQYFGPGTRLTVL.

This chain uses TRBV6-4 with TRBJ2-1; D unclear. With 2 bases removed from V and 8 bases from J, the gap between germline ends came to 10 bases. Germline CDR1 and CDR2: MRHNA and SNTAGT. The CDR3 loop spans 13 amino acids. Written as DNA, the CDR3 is TGTGCCAGCAGTGACGGTGCGTCCCATGAGCAGTTCTTC. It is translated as CASSDGASHEQFF.

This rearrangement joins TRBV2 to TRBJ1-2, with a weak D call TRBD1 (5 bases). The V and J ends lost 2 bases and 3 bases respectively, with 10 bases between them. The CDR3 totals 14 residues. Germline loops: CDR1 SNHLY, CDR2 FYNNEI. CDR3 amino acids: CASSELGDDYGYTF. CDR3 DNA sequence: TGTGCCAGCAGTGAACTGGGGGATGACTATGGCTACACCTTC. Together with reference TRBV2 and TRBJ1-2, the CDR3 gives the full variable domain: EPEVTQTPSHQVTQMGQEVILRCVPISNHLYFYWYRQILGQKVEFLVSFYNNEISEKSEIFDDQFSVERPDGSNFTLKIRSTKLEDSAMYFCASSELGDDYGYTFGSGTRLTVV.

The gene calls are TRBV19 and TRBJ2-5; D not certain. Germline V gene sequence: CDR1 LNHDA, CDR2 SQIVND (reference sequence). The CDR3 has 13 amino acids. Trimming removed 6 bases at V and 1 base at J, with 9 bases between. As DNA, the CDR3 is TGTGCCAGTAGGTTGGGCGGCCAAGAGACCCAGTACTTC. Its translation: CASRLGGQETQYF.

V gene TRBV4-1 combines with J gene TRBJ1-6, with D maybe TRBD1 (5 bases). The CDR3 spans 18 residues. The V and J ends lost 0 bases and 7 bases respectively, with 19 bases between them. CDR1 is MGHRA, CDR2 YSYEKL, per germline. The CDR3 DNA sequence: TGCGCCAGCAGCCAAGATCTCGGGGCAGGGCCCCTAAATTCACCCCTCCACTTT. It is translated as CASSQDLGAGPLNSPLHF.

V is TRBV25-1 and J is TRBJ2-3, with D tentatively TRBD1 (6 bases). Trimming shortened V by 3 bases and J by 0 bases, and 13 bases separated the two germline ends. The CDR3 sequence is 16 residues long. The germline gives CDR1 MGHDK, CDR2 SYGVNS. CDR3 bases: TGTGCCAGCAGTGACATCAGGGGCGCTAGCACAGATACGCAGTATTTT. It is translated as CASSDIRGASTDTQYF.

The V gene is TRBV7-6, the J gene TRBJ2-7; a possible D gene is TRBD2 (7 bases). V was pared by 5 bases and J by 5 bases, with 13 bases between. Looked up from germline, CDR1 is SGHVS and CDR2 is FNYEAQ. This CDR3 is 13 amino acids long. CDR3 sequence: CASSNRDYDEQYF. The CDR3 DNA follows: TGTGCCAGCAGCAACAGGGACTATGACGAGCAGTACTTC.

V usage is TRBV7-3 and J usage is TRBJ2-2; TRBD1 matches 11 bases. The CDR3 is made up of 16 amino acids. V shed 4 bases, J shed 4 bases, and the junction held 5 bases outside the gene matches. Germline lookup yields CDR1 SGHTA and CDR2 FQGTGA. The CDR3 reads CASSSGTGGSTGELFF. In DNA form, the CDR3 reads TGTGCCAGCAGCTCAGGGACAGGGGGAAGCACCGGGGAGCTGTTTTTT.

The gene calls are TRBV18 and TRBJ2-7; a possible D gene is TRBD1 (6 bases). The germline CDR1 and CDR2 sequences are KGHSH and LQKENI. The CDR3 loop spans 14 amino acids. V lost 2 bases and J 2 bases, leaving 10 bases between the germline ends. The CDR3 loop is CASSPGDTTYEQYF. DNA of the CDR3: TGTGCCAGCTCACCAGGGGACACAACCTACGAGCAGTACTTC.

CDR3 sequence: CASSEPLIRGEGPQHF. CDR3 coding DNA: TGTGCCAGCAGTGAGCCTTTGATTCGGGGGGAAGGCCCCCAGCATTTT. This chain uses TRBV2 with TRBJ1-5; D possibly corresponds to TRBD1 (5 bases). V gave up 3 bases and J gave up 10 bases, with 22 bases separating them. From germline, CDR1 is SNHLY and CDR2 FYNNEI. The CDR3 loop spans 16 amino acids.

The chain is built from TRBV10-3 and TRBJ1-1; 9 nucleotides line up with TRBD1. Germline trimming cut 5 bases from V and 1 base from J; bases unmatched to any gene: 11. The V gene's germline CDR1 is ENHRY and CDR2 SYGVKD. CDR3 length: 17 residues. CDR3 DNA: TGTGCCATCAGTTCTCACTACCCGGACAGGGGGAACACTGAAGCTTTCTTT. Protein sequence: CAISSHYPDRGNTEAFF.

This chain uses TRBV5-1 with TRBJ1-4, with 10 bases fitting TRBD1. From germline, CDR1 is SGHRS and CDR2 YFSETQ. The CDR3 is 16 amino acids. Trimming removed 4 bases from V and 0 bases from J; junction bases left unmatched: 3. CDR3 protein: CASSVGQGATNEKLFF. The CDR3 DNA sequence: TGCGCCAGCAGCGTAGGACAGGGGGCAACTAATGAAAAACTGTTTTTT.